This T cell receptor beta chain derives from a study of regulatory T cells in long-lasting Graves disease (dated by TCRdb to the early 2020s). The study in broad terms: To count as having persistent Graves' disease, a patient had to have received antithyroid drug treatment for over 5 years with TSH receptor autoantibodies remaining persistently positive. The study took place in China and was registered as a clinical trial. Antithyroid drugs had been taken for 8.5 to 11 years on average by persistent Graves' disease patients in the clinical cohort. Persistent Graves' disease patients were compared with newly diagnosed Graves' disease patients by peripheral blood TCR sequencing and RNA sequencing. A total of 33 samples underwent TCR sequencing, from roughly 13 patients with persistent Graves' disease and 20 patients with newly diagnosed Graves' disease. What the research found in general, with its limitations: Compared with newly diagnosed patients, persistent Graves' disease patients had lower TCR Shannon entropy and fewer highly expanded clones, which suggests clonal expansion. Preferential use of TRBV28, TRBJ1-2 and TRBJ2-5 was observed in persistent disease, whereas TRBV20-1 and TRBJ2-1 were favored in newly diagnosed disease. Only peripheral blood was studied, because thyroid tissue, the primary lesion, was inaccessible. A larger number of public clonotypes was shared among persistent patients (about 2,700) than among newly diagnosed patients (roughly 1,000). Sequencing and analysis were limited to the TCR beta chain. The authors acknowledged the small sample size as a limitation that may reduce accuracy.

The library was generated by multiplex PCR. The sample was run on an Illumina HiSeq 4000. CDR3 regions were amplified by Arm-PCR with iRepertoire HTBI primers to construct TCR beta libraries. Before sequencing, the PCR products went through gel purification. On the study's bioinformatics: A total of roughly 67 TRBV and approximately 15 TRBJ segments were identified across samples and were used for gene usage analysis of CDR3 amino acid clonotypes. COPE and FqMerger were used to merge filtered high-quality paired reads into contigs. Contigs were aligned with BLAST to IMGT TRBV, TRBD and TRBJ reference genes, and CDR3 was defined per IMGT. Any clonotype with a frequency above 0.1% was classified as a highly expanded clone. Shannon entropy was used to measure repertoire diversity, and the Gini coefficient was used to measure V-J evenness. A clonotype found in more than one individual was treated as public. TCRdb ran its own pipeline on the public reads, namely fastp trimming at Q25 and MiXCR clone calling, and kept in-frame beta chains. Rows matching on CDR3 protein sequence are summarized as one entry with the most common DNA and genes. The V and J calls shown here were made by TCRdb, not taken from the authors' results. The table for this sample lists roughly 500,000 distinct CDR3 sequences; around 21% of them were counted only once. The top ten clonotypes cover about 8.3% of the sample.

In this sample, this clonotype turned up once. Its antigen is currently not known. Being one base from a much bigger clone, this may be a read error. The sample's time point label is to be understood as: persistent/refractory GD, antithyroid drugs over 5 years with positive TRAb. For both TCR sequencing and RNA sequencing, RNA was extracted from PBMCs in TRIzol. The diagnosis of Graves' disease followed American Thyroid Association guidelines. Patients for the study were recruited at an endocrinology department in Xi'an, China. Each patient gave approximately 9.7 milliliters of peripheral blood, collected in an EDTA anticoagulant tube. PBMCs were isolated by Ficoll Paque Plus density gradient separation without further T cell sorting. RNA quality was checked with an Agilent 2100 Bioanalyzer and agarose gel, and concentration with a NanoDrop 2000. The germline V gene provides CDR1 MDHEN and CDR2 SYDVKM. The CDR3 starts with the cysteine, ends with the phenylalanine, and has 15 residues. Only the CDR3 DNA stays, 45 bases, in frame from base 1.

The V and J genes are TRBV28 and TRBJ2-7; the D gene is tentatively TRBD1 or TRBD2, each matching 5 bases. This TCR came from a female donor with Graves disease. Sequenced material: peripheral blood mononuclear cells (PBMCs), taken when the disease was refractory, from a patient treated with antithyroid drugs. In nucleotides, the sequence is TGTGCCAGCAGTTTATTATCTGGGACGCCCTACGTGCAGTACTTC. Its product reads: CASSLLSGTPYVQYF.